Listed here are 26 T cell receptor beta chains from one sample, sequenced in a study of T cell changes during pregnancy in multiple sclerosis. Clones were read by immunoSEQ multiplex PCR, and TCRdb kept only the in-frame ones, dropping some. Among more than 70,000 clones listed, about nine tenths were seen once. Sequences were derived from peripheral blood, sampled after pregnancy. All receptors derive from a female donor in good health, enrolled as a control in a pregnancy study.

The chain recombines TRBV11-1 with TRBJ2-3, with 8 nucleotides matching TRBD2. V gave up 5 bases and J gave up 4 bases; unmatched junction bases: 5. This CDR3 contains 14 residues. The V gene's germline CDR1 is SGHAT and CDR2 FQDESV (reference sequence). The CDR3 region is CASSDGGGPDTQYF. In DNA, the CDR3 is TGTGCCAGCAGCGACGGGGGGGGTCCAGATACGCAGTATTTT.

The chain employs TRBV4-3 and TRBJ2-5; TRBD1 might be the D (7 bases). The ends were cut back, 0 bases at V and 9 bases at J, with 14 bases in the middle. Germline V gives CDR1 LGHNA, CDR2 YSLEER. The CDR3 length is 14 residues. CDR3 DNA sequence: TGCGCCAGCAGCCAAGAGGGGGGACAGTCCCCCCAGTACTTC. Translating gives CASSQEGGQSPQYF.

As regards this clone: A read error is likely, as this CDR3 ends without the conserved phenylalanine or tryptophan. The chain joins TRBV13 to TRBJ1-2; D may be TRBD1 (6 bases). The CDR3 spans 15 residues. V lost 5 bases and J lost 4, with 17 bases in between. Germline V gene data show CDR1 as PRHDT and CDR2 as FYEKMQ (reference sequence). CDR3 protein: CASSDPGHLAYGYTL. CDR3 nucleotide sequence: TGTGCCAGCAGCGATCCGGGACACCTAGCCTATGGCTACACCCTC.

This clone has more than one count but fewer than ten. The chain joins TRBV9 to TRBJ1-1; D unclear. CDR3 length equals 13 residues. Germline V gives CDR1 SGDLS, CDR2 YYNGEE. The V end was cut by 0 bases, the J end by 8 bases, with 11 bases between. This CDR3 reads CASSVVVESEAFF. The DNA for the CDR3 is TGTGCCAGCAGCGTAGTGGTAGAATCAGAAGCTTTCTTT.

CDR3 sequence: CASSQAGTGGLEQYF. The DNA of the CDR3 is TGCGCCAGCAGCCAAGCCGGGACAGGGGGGCTAGAGCAGTACTTC. The chain links TRBV4-3 to TRBJ2-7, with 11 nucleotides matching TRBD1. J lost 7 bases, V lost 1 base, and 6 bases had no gene match. CDR1 is LGHNA, CDR2 YSLEER, per germline. The CDR3 is 15 amino acids.

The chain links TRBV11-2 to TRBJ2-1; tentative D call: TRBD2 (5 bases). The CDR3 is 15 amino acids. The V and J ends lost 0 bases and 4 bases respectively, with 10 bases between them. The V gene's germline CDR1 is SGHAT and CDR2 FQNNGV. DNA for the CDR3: TGTGCCAGCAGCTTAGAGCAGGACTCATACAATGAGCAGTTCTTC. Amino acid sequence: CASSLEQDSYNEQFF.

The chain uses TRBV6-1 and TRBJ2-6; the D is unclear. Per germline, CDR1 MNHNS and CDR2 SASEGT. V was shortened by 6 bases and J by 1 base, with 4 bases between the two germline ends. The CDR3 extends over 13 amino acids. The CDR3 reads CASRSSGANVLTF. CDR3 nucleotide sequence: TGTGCCAGCAGGAGTTCTGGGGCCAACGTCCTGACTTTC.

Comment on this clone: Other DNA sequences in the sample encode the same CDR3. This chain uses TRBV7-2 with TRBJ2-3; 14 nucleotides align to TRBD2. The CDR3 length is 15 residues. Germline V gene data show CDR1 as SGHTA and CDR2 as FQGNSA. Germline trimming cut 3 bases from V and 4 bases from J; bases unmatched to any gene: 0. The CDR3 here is CASSLTSGGADTQYF. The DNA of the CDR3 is TGTGCCAGCAGCTTGACTAGCGGGGGGGCAGATACGCAGTATTTT.

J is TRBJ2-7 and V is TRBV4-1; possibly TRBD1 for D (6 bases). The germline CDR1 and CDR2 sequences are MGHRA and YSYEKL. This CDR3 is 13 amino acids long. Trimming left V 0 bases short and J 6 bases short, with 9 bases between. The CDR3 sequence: CASSQDQGGEQYF. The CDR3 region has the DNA TGCGCCAGCAGCCAAGATCAAGGGGGCGAGCAGTACTTC.

The CDR3 reads CASSPGQTYGYTF. DNA of the CDR3: TGTGCCAGCAGTCCTGGACAGACCTATGGCTACACCTTC. The rearrangement uses TRBV7-2 and TRBJ1-2, with a possible D match to TRBD1 (6 bases). With 6 bases removed from V and 4 bases from J, the gap between germline ends came to 12 bases. From germline, CDR1 is SGHTA and CDR2 FQGNSA. CDR3 length equals 13 residues.

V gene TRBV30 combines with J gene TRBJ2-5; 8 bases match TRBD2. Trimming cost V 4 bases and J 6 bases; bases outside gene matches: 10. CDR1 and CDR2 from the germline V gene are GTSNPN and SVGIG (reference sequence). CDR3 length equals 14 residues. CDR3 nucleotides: TGTGCCTGGACCCCGGGGGGGCTCGAGAAGACCCAGTACTTC. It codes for CAWTPGGLEKTQYF.

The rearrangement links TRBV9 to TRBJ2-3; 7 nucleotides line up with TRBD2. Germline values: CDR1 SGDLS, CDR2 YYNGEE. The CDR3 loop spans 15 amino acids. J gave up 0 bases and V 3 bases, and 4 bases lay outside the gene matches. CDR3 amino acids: CASSGRLASTDTQYF. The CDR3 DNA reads TGTGCCAGCAGCGGCCGACTAGCCAGCACAGATACGCAGTATTTT.

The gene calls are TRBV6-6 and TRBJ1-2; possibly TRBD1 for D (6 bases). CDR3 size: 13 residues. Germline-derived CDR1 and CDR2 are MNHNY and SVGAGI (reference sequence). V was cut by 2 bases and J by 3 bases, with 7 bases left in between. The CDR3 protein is CASSYPGDYGYTF. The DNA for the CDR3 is TGTGCCAGCAGTTACCCAGGGGACTATGGCTACACCTTC.

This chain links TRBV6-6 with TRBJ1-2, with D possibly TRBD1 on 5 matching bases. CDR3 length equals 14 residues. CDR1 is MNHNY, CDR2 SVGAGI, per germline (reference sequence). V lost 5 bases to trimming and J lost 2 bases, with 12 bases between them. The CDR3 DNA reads TGTGCCAGCAGTCAAAGAGCAGGGAACTATGGCTACACCTTC. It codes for CASSQRAGNYGYTF.

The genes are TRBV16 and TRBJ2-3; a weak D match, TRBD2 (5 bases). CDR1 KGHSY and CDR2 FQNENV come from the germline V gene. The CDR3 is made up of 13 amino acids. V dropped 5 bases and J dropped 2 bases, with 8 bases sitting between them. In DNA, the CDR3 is TGTGCCAGCAGCGGGGAGTTCACAGATACGCAGTATTTT. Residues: CASSGEFTDTQYF. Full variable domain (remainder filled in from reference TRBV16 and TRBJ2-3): GEEVAQTPKHLVRGEGQKAKLYCAPIKGHSYVFWYQQVLKNEFKFLISFQNENVFDETGMPKERFSAKCLPNSPCSLEIQATKLEDSAVYFCASSGEFTDTQYFGPGTRLTVL.

CDR3 amino acids: CASSFAGGSYNEQFF. The DNA of the CDR3 is TGTGCCAGCAGCTTCGCGGGGGGTAGCTACAATGAGCAGTTCTTC. The chain is built from TRBV5-4 and TRBJ2-1; 8 positions match TRBD2. The CDR3 is 15 residues long. Germline-derived CDR1 and CDR2 are SGHNT and YYREEE (reference sequence). V shed 2 bases and J 3 bases; nucleotides not matched to a gene: 4.

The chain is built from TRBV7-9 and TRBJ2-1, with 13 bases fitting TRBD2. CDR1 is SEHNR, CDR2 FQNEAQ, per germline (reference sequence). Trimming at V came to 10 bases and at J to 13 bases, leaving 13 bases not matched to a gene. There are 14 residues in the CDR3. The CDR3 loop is CATHGTSGALPQFF. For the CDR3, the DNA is TGTGCCACCCACGGGACTAGCGGGGCCCTGCCCCAGTTCTTC.

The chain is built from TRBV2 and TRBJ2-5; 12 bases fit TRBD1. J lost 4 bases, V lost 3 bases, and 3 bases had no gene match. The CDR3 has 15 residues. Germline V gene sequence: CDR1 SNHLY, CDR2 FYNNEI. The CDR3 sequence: CASSEGQGARETQYF. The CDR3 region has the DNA TGTGCCAGCAGTGAGGGACAGGGGGCGCGAGAGACCCAGTACTTC.

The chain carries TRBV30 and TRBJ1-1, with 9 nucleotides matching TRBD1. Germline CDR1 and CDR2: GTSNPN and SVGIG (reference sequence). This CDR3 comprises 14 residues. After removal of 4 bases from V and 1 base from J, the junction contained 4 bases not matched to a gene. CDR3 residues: CAWTMGQGNTEAFF. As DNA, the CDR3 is TGTGCCTGGACTATGGGACAGGGGAACACTGAAGCTTTCTTT.

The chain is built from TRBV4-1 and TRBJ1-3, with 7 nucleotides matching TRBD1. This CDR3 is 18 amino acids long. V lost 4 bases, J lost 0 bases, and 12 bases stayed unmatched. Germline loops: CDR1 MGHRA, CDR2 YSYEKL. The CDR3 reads CASSRAEGQKGSGNTIYF. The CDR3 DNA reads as TGCGCCAGCAGCCGCGCGGAGGGACAGAAAGGCTCTGGAAACACCATATATTTT.

CDR3 coding DNA: TGTGCCACCAGTGGGGAGGGGTATGGCTACACCTTC. It is translated as CATSGEGYGYTF. The chain combines TRBV15 with TRBJ1-2; possible D gene TRBD1, 5 bases. Per the germline V gene, CDR1 is LNHNV and CDR2 is YYDKDF (reference sequence). The CDR3 length is 12 residues. V was clipped by 6 bases and J by 5 bases, with 10 bases between them.

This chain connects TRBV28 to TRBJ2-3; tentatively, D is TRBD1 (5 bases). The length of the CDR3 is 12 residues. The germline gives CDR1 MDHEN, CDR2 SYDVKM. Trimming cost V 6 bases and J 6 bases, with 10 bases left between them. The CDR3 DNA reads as TGTGCCAGCAGGTCAAAGGGGGATACGCAGTATTTT. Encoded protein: CASRSKGDTQYF.

Here the CDR3 DNA reads TGTGCCAGCACAGCCCGCCAGAGTGCAACTAATGAAAAACTGTTTTTT. Translation gives CASTARQSATNEKLFF. The rearrangement links TRBV18 to TRBJ1-4; D uncertain. Trimming cost V 8 bases and J 0 bases, with 16 bases left between them. Looked up from germline, CDR1 is KGHSH and CDR2 is LQKENI. This CDR3 spans 16 amino acids. Filled out from reference TRBV18 and TRBJ1-4, the complete variable domain reads NAGVMQNPRHLVRRRGQEARLRCSPMKGHSHVYWYRQLPEEGLKFMVYLQKENIIDESGMPKERFSAEFPKEGPSILRIQQVVRGDSAAYFCASTARQSATNEKLFFGSGTQLSVL.

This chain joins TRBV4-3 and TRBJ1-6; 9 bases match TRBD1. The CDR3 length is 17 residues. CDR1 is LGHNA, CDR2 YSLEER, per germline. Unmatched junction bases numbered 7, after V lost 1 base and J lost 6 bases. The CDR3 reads CASSQVPTGGLNSPLHF. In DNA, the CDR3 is TGCGCCAGCAGCCAAGTCCCCACAGGGGGCCTTAATTCACCCCTCCACTTT.

CDR3 in amino acids: CASSDPSGGKNEQFF. CDR3 DNA sequence: TGTGCCAGCAGTGACCCTAGCGGGGGGAAGAATGAGCAGTTCTTC. J is TRBJ2-1 and V is TRBV6-4, with 11 bases that match TRBD2. The CDR3 contains 15 residues. Germline V lookup: CDR1 MRHNA, CDR2 SNTAGT. V was pared by 2 bases and J by 7 bases, with 4 bases of the junction left unmatched.

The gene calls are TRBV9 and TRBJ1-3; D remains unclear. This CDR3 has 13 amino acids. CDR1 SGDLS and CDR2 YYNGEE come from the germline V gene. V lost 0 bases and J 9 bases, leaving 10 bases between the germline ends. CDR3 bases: TGTGCCAGCAGCGTAGGAGAGGATGGCACCATATATTTT. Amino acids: CASSVGEDGTIYF.